Below, 25 T cell receptor beta chains from the same sample are listed, as sequenced in a study of neoadjuvant nivolumab and ipilimumab in lung cancer. Repertoires were generated with immunoSEQ multiplex PCR, while TCRdb's copy carries only in-frame clones and drops some. The data show about 6,900 clones, approximately 76% seen once. Material: tumor tissue, obtained after neoadjuvant nivolumab, alone or with ipilimumab, at or shortly before surgery. The receptors stem from an adult with non-small cell lung cancer.

The V call is TRBV2, the J call TRBJ2-3; D remains ambiguous. CDR1 SNHLY and CDR2 FYNNEI come from the germline V gene. Trimming took 4 bases from V and 1 from J, leaving 3 bases between them. CDR3 length: 12 residues. CDR3 loop: CASSVGTDTQYF. In DNA form, the CDR3 reads TGTGCCAGCAGTGTGGGCACAGATACGCAGTATTTT.

The chain has TRBV4-1 and TRBJ2-2; 14 nucleotides agree with TRBD2. This CDR3 spans 18 amino acids. Germline CDR1 and CDR2: MGHRA and YSYEKL. V lost 1 base to trimming and J lost 5 bases; unmatched junction nucleotides: 6. CDR3 in DNA: TGCGCCAGCAGCCAAGGGGGACTAGCGGGAGTCGGAACCGGGGAGCTGTTTTTT. It specifies CASSQGGLAGVGTGELFF.

This clone occurred once. This chain uses TRBV5-4 with TRBJ2-3; 9 bases line up with TRBD2. CDR1 is SGHNT, CDR2 YYREEE, per germline (reference sequence). V shed 0 bases, J shed 7 bases, and the junction held 3 bases outside the gene matches. The CDR3 loop spans 14 amino acids. This CDR3 is CASSLDSGSHTQYF. The CDR3 bases are TGTGCCAGCAGCTTGGATAGCGGGAGCCATACGCAGTATTTT.

The V and J genes are TRBV10-2 and TRBJ2-1, with D unclear. This CDR3 has 13 residues. Trimming removed 2 bases at V and 6 bases at J, with 8 bases between. Germline V gene data show CDR1 as WSHSY and CDR2 as SAAADI. The CDR3 sequence: CASSELGINEQFF. Here the CDR3 DNA reads TGCGCCAGCAGTGAGCTAGGTATCAATGAGCAGTTCTTC.

This clone appeared a few times. The V and J genes are TRBV28 and TRBJ1-1; D unclear. Germline V gene data show CDR1 as MDHEN and CDR2 as SYDVKM. V was shortened by 5 bases and J by 5 bases, with 15 bases between the two germline ends. This CDR3 spans 14 amino acids. The CDR3 loop is CASSLPRFRTEAFF. DNA for the CDR3: TGTGCCAGCAGTCTTCCCCGGTTTAGGACTGAAGCTTTCTTT.

This clone has only a few counts. CDR3: CASSLGSFGERAFF. The CDR3, as DNA: TGTGCCAGCAGTTTAGGTAGCTTTGGGGAGAGGGCTTTCTTT. The chain combines TRBV27 with TRBJ1-1; D call uncertain. V shed 2 bases and J shed 11 bases, with 18 bases lying between them. The CDR3 extends over 14 amino acids. Germline assignment: CDR1 MNHEY and CDR2 SMNVEV (reference sequence).

The V call is TRBV5-6, the J call TRBJ1-2; D uncertain. The CDR3 is 13 amino acids. Looked up from germline, CDR1 is SGHDT and CDR2 is YYEEEE. Between the trimmed V and J ends, which lost 2 bases and 8 bases, there was a span of 13 bases. The CDR3 bases are TGTGCCAGCAGCTTCGGAGGGAACTCGGGCTACACCTTC. As protein: CASSFGGNSGYTF.

The rearrangement uses TRBV18 and TRBJ1-2; possibly TRBD1 for D (5 bases). The germline V gene has CDR1 KGHSH and CDR2 LQKENI. Trimming removed 6 bases at V and 2 bases at J, with 7 bases between. The CDR3 loop spans 12 amino acids. The CDR3 DNA follows: TGTGCCAGCTCGGGACGGAACTATGGCTACACCTTC. It yields the protein CASSGRNYGYTF.

The CDR3 DNA follows: TGTGCCAGCAGCTTAAGACAGGGGAACTACGAGCAGTACTTC. Its translation: CASSLRQGNYEQYF. This chain connects TRBV7-2 to TRBJ2-7; 8 nucleotides line up with TRBD1. The CDR3 is made up of 14 amino acids. J gave up 3 bases and V 2 bases, and 3 bases lay outside the gene matches. Germline CDR1 and CDR2: SGHTA and FQGNSA. Supplemented by reference TRBV7-2 and TRBJ2-7, the full variable domain reads GAGVSQSPSNKVTEKGKDVELRCDPISGHTALYWYRQSLGQGLEFLIYFQGNSAPDKSGLPSDRFSAERTGGSVSTLTIQRTQQEDSAVYLCASSLRQGNYEQYFGPGTRLTVT.

The chain has TRBV6-1 and TRBJ1-5; D unresolved. The CDR3 is 13 amino acids. Germline CDR1 is MNHNS and CDR2 is SASEGT. The V end lost 1 base, the J end lost 6 bases, and 7 bases lay between the germline ends. The CDR3, as DNA: TGTGCCAGCAGTGAAGGGGTGGTTCAGCCCCAGCATTTT. The encoded protein is CASSEGVVQPQHF.

V is TRBV27 and J is TRBJ2-6; tentatively, D is TRBD1 (6 bases). This CDR3 comprises 19 residues. Germline CDR1 is MNHEY and CDR2 is SMNVEV (reference sequence). V lost 4 bases and J lost 3, with 22 bases in between. The CDR3 sequence is CASSSPTFSQGHGANVLTF. Here the CDR3 DNA reads TGTGCCAGCAGTTCACCAACCTTTTCTCAGGGGCATGGGGCCAACGTCCTGACTTTC.

The chain is built from TRBV5-1 and TRBJ2-7; TRBD2 matches 8 bases. This CDR3 region has 14 residues. The ends lost 4 bases at V and 9 bases at J; junction bases unmatched: 12. Germline V CDR1 and CDR2: SGHRS, YFSETQ. CDR3 sequence reads: CASSTGLGPNGQYF. The CDR3 bases are TGCGCCAGCAGCACGGGACTAGGTCCCAACGGGCAGTACTTC.

This clone was observed a few times. The same CDR3 can be traced to other DNA sequences in this sample. The chain joins TRBV10-2 to TRBJ1-3; a weak D match, TRBD1 (5 bases). The germline V and J ends were trimmed by 4 bases and 4 bases, with 5 bases remaining between them. Germline V gene sequence: CDR1 WSHSY, CDR2 SAAADI. The CDR3 runs 12 residues. The CDR3 bases are TGCGCCAGCAGTGGACAGGGAAACACCATATATTTT. The encoded protein is CASSGQGNTIYF.

This clone was found a few times. The chain employs TRBV5-8 and TRBJ1-5; D ambiguous. Trimming shortened V by 4 bases and J by 7 bases, and 12 bases separated the two germline ends. Germline V lookup: CDR1 SGHTS, CDR2 YDEGEE. The CDR3 consists of 13 residues. In DNA, the CDR3 is TGTGCCAGCAGCCGCCGAGGAGTCCAGCCCCAGCATTTT. This translates into CASSRRGVQPQHF.

The rearrangement links TRBV5-4 to TRBJ1-4; the D gene is possibly TRBD1 (5 bases). From germline, CDR1 is SGHNT and CDR2 YYREEE (reference sequence). V gave up 4 bases and J gave up 11 bases, with 12 bases separating them. The CDR3 sequence is 12 residues long. For the CDR3, the DNA is TGTGCCAGCAGCATCGACAGTGGGAAACTGTTTTTT. Its protein is CASSIDSGKLFF.

The chain is built from TRBV29-1 and TRBJ2-5; no reliable D call. There are 13 residues in the CDR3. Trimming removed 4 bases from V and 3 bases from J, with 12 bases in between. Germline V lookup: CDR1 SQVTM, CDR2 ANQGSEA. CDR3 amino acids: CSVARPEKETQYF. CDR3 coding DNA: TGCAGCGTTGCCCGGCCAGAAAAAGAGACCCAGTACTTC.

Comment on this clone: Sequence at one end of the junction differs from germline and may be a read error. The rearrangement joins TRBV29-1 to TRBJ1-2; 11 bases are a match to TRBD1. The CDR3 totals 14 residues. The germline V gene has CDR1 SQVTM and CDR2 ANQGSEA. The CDR3 spells CSAEPGQGVGGYTF. The CDR3 DNA follows: TGCAGCGCTGAACCGGGACAGGGGGTTGGTGGCTACACCTTC.

This chain joins TRBV4-1 and TRBJ1-4; D is unclear. CDR1 is MGHRA, CDR2 YSYEKL, per germline. The CDR3 consists of 13 residues. V was pared by 5 bases and J by 7 bases, with 11 bases between. CDR3 loop: CASSITDGEKLFF. The CDR3 coding sequence is TGCGCCAGCAGCATAACAGACGGTGAAAAACTGTTTTTT.

This clone was observed a few times. The CDR3 DNA follows: TGTGCCAGCCAGGGGGGCTACTTGACCGAGCAGTACTTC. Translating it yields CASQGGYLTEQYF. This sequence joins TRBV27 and TRBJ2-7; TRBD1 might be the D (7 bases). The V end lost 8 bases, the J end lost 6 bases, and 17 bases lay between the germline ends. This CDR3 is built from 13 residues. The germline V gene encodes CDR1 MNHEY and CDR2 SMNVEV (reference sequence).

The chain carries TRBV19 and TRBJ2-7; 12 positions match TRBD2. CDR1 LNHDA and CDR2 SQIVND come from the germline V gene (reference sequence). The CDR3 loop spans 17 amino acids. With 4 bases clipped from V and 0 bases from J, the junction kept 7 bases outside the gene matches. The chain's CDR3 is CASSRGLAGERSYEQYF. As DNA, the CDR3 is TGTGCCAGTAGTAGGGGACTAGCGGGCGAGCGCTCCTACGAGCAGTACTTC.

The chain joins TRBV19 to TRBJ2-1; TRBD2 matches at 10 bases. The length of the CDR3 is 18 residues. Unmatched junction bases numbered 6, after V lost 1 base and J lost 0 bases. CDR1 and CDR2 (germline): LNHDA, SQIVND (reference sequence). The CDR3 loop is CASSIGPASGSSYNEQFF. The CDR3 region has the DNA TGTGCCAGTAGTATAGGACCTGCTAGCGGGAGCTCCTACAATGAGCAGTTCTTC.

This clone appeared a single time. The V gene is TRBV27, the J gene TRBJ2-7; TRBD2 might be the D (6 bases). Germline V lookup: CDR1 MNHEY, CDR2 SMNVEV (reference sequence). CDR3 length: 14 residues. Trimming removed 2 bases from V and 1 base from J, with 9 bases in between. The DNA for the CDR3 is TGTGCCAGCAGTTTAGTGGGGGGATCCTACGAGCAGTACTTC. It codes for CASSLVGGSYEQYF.

The chain recombines TRBV7-2 with TRBJ2-1, with TRBD2 identical over 9 bases. The germline V gene encodes CDR1 SGHTA and CDR2 FQGNSA. The CDR3 runs 14 residues. Losses at the gene ends were 7 bases for V and 1 base for J; bases not matched to a gene: 2. CDR3 region: CASKAGGSYNEQFF. For the CDR3, the DNA is TGTGCCAGCAAGGCGGGAGGGTCCTACAATGAGCAGTTCTTC.

This chain joins TRBV5-1 and TRBJ2-7, with a possible D match to TRBD1 (5 bases). CDR1 is SGHRS, CDR2 YFSETQ, per germline. The CDR3 has 18 amino acids. V dropped 0 bases and J dropped 0 bases, with 19 bases sitting between them. The DNA for the CDR3 is TGCGCCAGCAGCTTGGTAGGTCTCCTCAGGGTCCACTCCTACGAGCAGTACTTC. Amino acid sequence: CASSLVGLLRVHSYEQYF.

V usage is TRBV10-3 and J usage is TRBJ2-1; TRBD2 matches at 8 bases. The CDR3 length is 15 residues. CDR1 ENHRY and CDR2 SYGVKD come from the germline V gene. V gave up 3 bases and J gave up 4 bases; unmatched junction bases: 5. The CDR3 region has the DNA TGTGCCATCAGTGAAGTCCAGCGGGGGTACAATGAGCAGTTCTTC. Amino acids: CAISEVQRGYNEQFF.